This TCR beta chain originates from a study of T cell changes during pregnancy in multiple sclerosis. Trimming left V 4 bases short and J 6 bases short, with 16 bases between. The CDR3 runs to 15 residues. Germline CDR1 and CDR2: MNHNS and SASEGT. Clones were read by immunoSEQ multiplex PCR, and TCRdb kept only the in-frame ones, dropping some. The repertoire holds about 32,000 clones, with roughly nine tenths as singletons. The chain carries TRBV6-1 and TRBJ1-5; D possibly corresponds to TRBD1 (6 bases). Sequenced material: CD8+ T cells from peripheral blood mononuclear cells, taken in the second trimester of pregnancy. This receptor was identified in a female donor with multiple sclerosis, enrolled in a pregnancy study. Written as DNA, the CDR3 is TGTGCCAGCAGTGCAGACAGGAATCCGCGTCAGCCCCAGCATTTT. Its protein product is CASSADRNPRQPQHF.